This T cell receptor (beta chain) was captured by sequencing in a study of response to subunit inactivated influenza vaccine. The V gene's germline CDR1 is ENHRY and CDR2 SYGVKD. The CDR3 length is 12 residues. The ends were cut back, 5 bases at V and 0 bases at J, with 3 bases in the middle. TCRdb analysed the RT-PCR reads with MiXCR anew, one entry per CDR3 protein. The sample lists about 500,000 distinct CDR3 sequences; more than 15% were seen once. The material was CD4+ T cells sorted from PBMCs, obtained less than 30 months after vaccination. The rearrangement links TRBV10-3 to TRBJ2-3; D uncertain. The TCR sequence derives from a man aged 50-75 years who received an inactivated influenza vaccine. CDR3 DNA: TGTGCCATCAGTAGCAGCACAGATACGCAGTATTTT. Its translation is CAISSSTDTQYF.